This record concerns one TCR beta chain sequence. Its antigen is undetermined. The CDR3 is 17 residues long. CDR1 KGHDR and CDR2 SFDVKD come from the germline V gene. With V trimmed by 3 bases and J by 5 bases, 13 bases remained unmatched. This entry comes from a study of T cell responses to AZD1222 COVID-19 vaccine. Study conclusions and caveats: Spike-specific TCR breadth and depth grew following two AZD1222 doses.

The method was immunoSEQ multiplex PCR; TCRdb's version includes in-frame clones alone and lacks a portion of them. Of about 92,000 clones detected, roughly 90% appear once; the ten largest clones hold about 2.9%. The clonotype originates from an adult in good health. The genes are TRBV24-1 and TRBJ2-5, with 8 bases that match TRBD2. This specimen was peripheral blood, taken on day 0 of AZD1222 vaccination. CDR3 residues: CATSDRLAGSVVETQYF. The CDR3 nucleotides read TGTGCCACCAGTGATAGGTTAGCGGGATCAGTGGTGGAGACCCAGTACTTC.